This record concerns one TCR beta chain sequence. This sample was taken from a study of T cell changes during pregnancy in multiple sclerosis. Germline values: CDR1 SGHNT, CDR2 YYREEE (reference sequence). V lost 5 bases and J lost 5; bases outside the gene matches: 3. CDR3 length: 13 amino acids. Repertoires were generated with immunoSEQ multiplex PCR, while TCRdb's copy carries only in-frame clones and drops some. The table shows some 110,000 clones, with less than 95% occurring only once. This TCR derives from a female donor with multiple sclerosis, enrolled in a pregnancy study. Here the sequenced sample was peripheral blood, taken after pregnancy. The chain links TRBV5-4 to TRBJ2-7; 11 bases line up with TRBD1. The CDR3 spells CASSRDRGDEQYF. CDR3 DNA sequence: TGTGCCAGCAGTCGGGACAGGGGGGACGAGCAGTACTTC.